This T cell receptor beta chain was obtained from a study of response to subunit inactivated influenza vaccine. Study-level points and caveats: It was suggested by the authors that few new T cells are recruited by each seasonal influenza vaccination.

As for this clonotype: Its target is unknown.

One entry per CDR3 protein, called by TCRdb with MiXCR from the RT-PCR reads. The profile shows roughly 460,000 distinct CDR3 sequences, approximately 10% of them singletons. The V gene lost 6 bases and the J gene lost 4 bases, with 12 bases spanning the gap. The CDR3 runs to 13 residues. Source: PBMCs from blood, taken 40 to 50 days after vaccination. This clonotype was sampled from a man aged 50-60 years who received an inactivated influenza vaccine. The chain carries TRBV12-3 or TRBV12-4 and TRBJ1-1; D is uncertain. The CDR3 DNA sequence: TGTGCCAGCAGCCGGCTAAGAAGCACTGAAGCTTTCTTT. Its translation: CASSRLRSTEAFF.